Listed here is a single TCR beta chain. The antigen is undetermined. The read halts 3 residues ahead of the CDR3 end, with the missing end drawn from the germline J gene. The CDR3 extends over 15 amino acids. CDR1 is SGHRS and CDR2 is YFSETQ in the germline V gene. The record originates from a study of T cells in women clearing cervical HPV infection. Study-wide context: Cases: HPV16-related CIN3 or worse on histology, a couple of invasive cancers. Case blood drawn at lesion detection; control blood after infection cleared. For cases, blood was sampled a median about 140 days after lesion detection, interquartile range about 90 to 200 days. Study-wide points: TRBV6-7 abundance was lower in cases than controls (approximately 0.1% versus 0.17%).

Repertoires were generated with immunoSEQ multiplex PCR, while TCRdb's copy carries only in-frame clones and drops some. In all, the sample yields 10,000 to 15,000 clones. The specimen sequenced was blood buffy coat. The V and J genes are TRBV5-1 and TRBJ2-3; possible D gene TRBD2, 6 bases. The TCR sequence derives from a woman aged 18 to 75 with a cervical HPV16 infection that either progressed to CIN3+ or cleared (not recorded which). This CDR3 is CASTLGGLRWETQYF. CDR3 DNA, as far as it was read: TGCGCCAGCACCCTTGGAGGACTACGCTGGGAGACG. Supplemented by reference TRBV5-1 and TRBJ2-3, the full variable domain reads KAGVTQTPRYLIKTRGQQVTLSCSPISGHRSVSWYQQTPGQGLQFLFEYFSETQRNKGNFPGRFSGRQFSNSRSEMNVSTLELGDSALYLCASTLGGLRWETQYFGPGTRLTVL.